The sequence of this TCR beta chain was determined in a study of blood T cell repertoires in COVID-19. Study as a whole: Spain, Italy and the United States supplied samples that represented acute and convalescent COVID-19. PBMCs, B-cell-depleted T cells, or T cells were the source of the cDNA or gDNA that made up the material.

There are 15 residues in the CDR3. The V and J ends lost 3 bases and 6 bases respectively, with 15 bases between them. Germline values: CDR1 SGDLS, CDR2 YYNGEE. Per the study methods: Amplification from reference gene primers served as the basis for estimated nucleated cell counts. Profiling relied on immunoSEQ multiplex PCR, and the TCRdb table lists in-frame clones only, not all of them. V and J calls and clone size follow that table, whereas D and trimming were derived from the DNA. The sample consists of about 440,000 clones, around 88% of them appearing once. A Seattle source enrolled patients during active infection and followed them longitudinally.

This TCR derives from a woman aged 45 to 65 with COVID-19, enrolled during active disease. This chain uses TRBV9 with TRBJ1-4; weak D call: TRBD1 (6 bases). Specimen: peripheral blood. The CDR3 DNA reads as TGTGCCAGCAGCGAAACAGGGCGTCGGGATGAAAAACTGTTTTTT. This translates into CASSETGRRDEKLFF. Full variable domain (remainder filled in from reference TRBV9 and TRBJ1-4): DSGVTQTPKHLITATGQRVTLRCSPRSGDLSVYWYQQSLDQGLQFLIQYYNGEERAKGNILERFSAQQFPDLHSELNLSSLELGDSALYFCASSETGRRDEKLFFGSGTQLSVL.